A single sample is the source of the 25 T cell receptor beta chains below, sequenced in a study of T cell changes during pregnancy in multiple sclerosis. The repertoire was sequenced with immunoSEQ multiplex PCR; TCRdb's copy has only in-frame clones and lacks some. The sample has fewer than 130,000 clones; roughly 92% are singletons. This sample comprised peripheral blood, obtained after pregnancy. These TCRs come from a female donor with multiple sclerosis, enrolled in a pregnancy study.

The rearrangement joins TRBV9 to TRBJ2-5; 8 bases fit TRBD2. There are 17 residues in the CDR3. The V gene's germline CDR1 is SGDLS and CDR2 YYNGEE. With 4 bases clipped from V and 3 bases from J, the junction kept 14 bases outside the gene matches. Here the CDR3 reads CASSPFGGAGVKETQYF. The DNA of the CDR3 is TGTGCCAGCAGCCCCTTCGGGGGAGCGGGGGTTAAAGAGACCCAGTACTTC.

The J gene is TRBJ1-4, the V gene TRBV19; D is possibly TRBD1 (5 bases). V lost 3 bases, J lost 3 bases, and 14 bases lay in between. The V gene's germline CDR1 is LNHDA and CDR2 SQIVND (reference sequence). The CDR3 has 16 residues. DNA of the CDR3: TGTGCCAGTAGTATTAAGGAGGGGCGGGCTAATGAAAAACTGTTTTTT. This encodes CASSIKEGRANEKLFF.

The chain recombines TRBV27 with TRBJ1-6; no clear D gene. V was pared by 0 bases and J by 0 bases, with 15 bases between. The germline V gene has CDR1 MNHEY and CDR2 SMNVEV (reference sequence). This CDR3 is built from 19 residues. CDR3 sequence (DNA): TGTGCCAGCAGTTTATCCCCCGTCATGGAGAGCTCCTATAATTCACCCCTCCACTTT. The encoded protein is CASSLSPVMESSYNSPLHF.

V and J are TRBV9 and TRBJ1-1; 8 bases match TRBD1. Germline CDR1 is SGDLS and CDR2 is YYNGEE. Trimming took 0 bases from V and 0 from J; bases not matched to a gene: 10. There are 18 residues in the CDR3. The CDR3 coding sequence is TGTGCCAGCAGCGTAGGAGGGGGGACAGGTTCCATGAACACTGAAGCTTTCTTT. It translates to CASSVGGGTGSMNTEAFF.

This chain's CDR3 is CASSRTGGPPIDFF. The CDR3 DNA follows: TGTGCCAGCAGCCGGACAGGGGGTCCCCCGATTGATTTCTTT. V and J are TRBV7-2 and TRBJ1-1, with 10 positions matching TRBD1. CDR1 is SGHTA and CDR2 is FQGNSA in the germline V gene. The CDR3 consists of 14 residues. V shed 5 bases, J shed 13 bases, and the junction held 13 bases outside the gene matches.

The chain is built from TRBV5-4 and TRBJ1-2; unclear D gene. The CDR3 extends over 13 amino acids. The V end was cut by 0 bases, the J end by 5 bases, with 8 bases between. Germline V gives CDR1 SGHNT, CDR2 YYREEE (reference sequence). In DNA, the CDR3 is TGTGCCAGCAGCTTGGCCCAGCGTTATGGCTACACCTTC. Amino acid sequence: CASSLAQRYGYTF.

This chain uses TRBV5-4 with TRBJ2-5; 14 bases are a match to TRBD2. J lost 0 bases, V lost 4 bases, and 8 bases had no gene match. The CDR3 is 18 amino acids. CDR1 is SGHNT and CDR2 is YYREEE in the germline V gene (reference sequence). CDR3: CASSAGLAGVKYQETQYF. In nucleotides, the CDR3 is TGTGCCAGCAGCGCGGGACTAGCGGGGGTAAAGTACCAAGAGACCCAGTACTTC.

The chain links TRBV7-9 to TRBJ1-1; no clear D. The ends were cut back, 3 bases at V and 6 bases at J, with 17 bases in the middle. The CDR3 has 15 amino acids. From germline, CDR1 is SEHNR and CDR2 FQNEAQ (reference sequence). CDR3 DNA: TGTGCCAGCAGCTTCATAATTCAGGTTGGTGCTGAAGCTTTCTTT. As protein: CASSFIIQVGAEAFF.

The gene calls are TRBV11-2 and TRBJ2-1; tentatively, D is TRBD2 (6 bases). This CDR3 has 14 residues. Trimming left V 3 bases short and J 5 bases short, with 11 bases between. In germline, CDR1 is SGHAT, CDR2 FQNNGV. In DNA, the CDR3 is TGTGCCAGCAGCTTGGGCGGGGCAAACAATGAGCAGTTCTTC. It encodes CASSLGGANNEQFF.

This clone has only one observation. The CDR3: CASSEAPAAGYEQYF. CDR3 bases: TGTGCCAGCAGTGAAGCGCCGGCGGCGGGGTACGAGCAGTACTTC. The chain carries TRBV2 and TRBJ2-7, with D possibly being TRBD2 (6 bases). Germline assignment: CDR1 SNHLY and CDR2 FYNNEI. Trimming left V 0 bases short and J 4 bases short, with 13 bases between. The CDR3 is made up of 15 amino acids.

The V and J genes are TRBV4-1 and TRBJ2-3; 10 positions match TRBD2. V gave up 0 bases and J gave up 9 bases; unmatched junction bases: 9. Germline V gene lookup returns CDR1 MGHRA and CDR2 YSYEKL. CDR3 size: 16 residues. The CDR3 sequence: CASSQERAGGPRTQYF. The CDR3 DNA reads TGCGCCAGCAGCCAAGAAAGAGCGGGGGGGCCCCGAACGCAGTATTTT.

The chain is built from TRBV2 and TRBJ1-2, with 9 bases matching TRBD1. The CDR3 spans 15 residues. The germline V gene encodes CDR1 SNHLY and CDR2 FYNNEI. The junction had 7 bases not matched to a gene; V was cut back by 4 bases and J by 4 bases. CDR3 protein: CASSGRSTGGYGYTF. CDR3 bases: TGTGCCAGCAGTGGAAGATCGACAGGGGGCTATGGCTACACCTTC.

This chain uses TRBV5-6 with TRBJ1-6; D is unresolved. In germline, CDR1 is SGHDT, CDR2 YYEEEE. The CDR3 sequence is 17 residues long. V lost 0 bases to trimming and J lost 0 bases, with 10 bases between them. The CDR3 DNA sequence: TGTGCCAGCAGCTTGGTTCGGGGAGGCTCCTATAATTCACCCCTCCACTTT. As protein: CASSLVRGGSYNSPLHF.

This chain uses TRBV9 with TRBJ2-2, with D possibly being TRBD1 (5 bases). This CDR3 has 15 residues. Trimming pared 0 bases from V and 0 bases from J, leaving 6 bases between. The germline CDR1 and CDR2 sequences are SGDLS and YYNGEE. In DNA, the CDR3 is TGTGCCAGCAGCGTAGCGACAGCGAACACCGGGGAGCTGTTTTTT. The encoded protein is CASSVATANTGELFF.

This clone is a singleton in its sample. V and J are TRBV30 and TRBJ2-5; D uncertain. The CDR3 length is 13 residues. The germline V gene encodes CDR1 GTSNPN and CDR2 SVGIG (reference sequence). With 3 bases removed from V and 1 base from J, the gap between germline ends came to 9 bases. The CDR3 nucleotides are TGTGCCTGGAGGATCTCGGGCCAAGAGACCCAGTACTTC. It is translated as CAWRISGQETQYF.

The chain couples TRBV10-3 to TRBJ1-2, with a possible D match to TRBD1 (6 bases). The CDR3 covers 14 residues. Germline V gives CDR1 ENHRY, CDR2 SYGVKD. V lost 4 bases, J lost 4 bases, and 13 bases lay in between. Here the CDR3 DNA reads TGTGCCATCAGTGGGTGGGGGCGCCTCTATGGCTACACCTTC. This translates into CAISGWGRLYGYTF.

The chain combines TRBV27 with TRBJ1-4, with D tentatively TRBD1 (5 bases). The CDR3 has 18 amino acids. V lost 0 bases, J lost 5 bases, and 19 bases lay in between. Germline CDR1 MNHEY, CDR2 SMNVEV (reference sequence). The chain's CDR3 is CASSLSWAGSGLNEKLFF. The CDR3 DNA follows: TGTGCCAGCAGTTTATCCTGGGCAGGGTCGGGTTTAAATGAAAAACTGTTTTTT.

The chain links TRBV6-1 to TRBJ1-1; D might be TRBD1 (5 bases). This CDR3 has 13 amino acids. Germline V CDR1 and CDR2: MNHNS, SASEGT. The V end was cut by 7 bases, the J end by 4 bases, with 13 bases between. The CDR3 nucleotides are TGTGCCAGCACTCTAGGGGAGGGCACTGAAGCTTTCTTT. This sequence encodes CASTLGEGTEAFF.

This clone has a handful of counts. J is TRBJ2-5 and V is TRBV9, with D tentatively TRBD2 (6 bases). This CDR3 contains 15 residues. Germline assignment: CDR1 SGDLS and CDR2 YYNGEE. Deletions cut 0 bases from V and 4 bases from J, with 13 bases between. DNA of the CDR3: TGTGCCAGCAGCGTAGAACTAGGAGGGAGAGAGACCCAGTACTTC. Translated: CASSVELGGRETQYF.

The CDR3 DNA is TGTGCCAGCAGCCGGACGCGGGAGGTGGCCAACGTCCTGACTTTC. This codes for CASSRTREVANVLTF. The chain couples TRBV7-8 to TRBJ2-6; 8 bases are a match to TRBD2. The V segment lost 5 bases and the J segment 6 bases; nucleotides outside the gene matches: 6. The V gene's germline CDR1 is SGHVS and CDR2 FQNEAQ. This CDR3 has 15 residues.

This chain connects TRBV6-5 to TRBJ2-2; 11 bases match TRBD2. J lost 3 bases, V lost 1 base, and 1 base had no gene match. This CDR3 is built from 16 residues. The germline V gene encodes CDR1 MNHEY and CDR2 SVGAGI. The CDR3 DNA reads TGTGCCAGCAGTTACTTGACTAGCGGGGACACCGGGGAGCTGTTTTTT. Protein product: CASSYLTSGDTGELFF.

This sequence joins TRBV6-6 and TRBJ2-1; tentatively, D is TRBD1 (6 bases). Germline V gene data show CDR1 as MNHNY and CDR2 as SVGAGI (reference sequence). The CDR3 has 12 residues. Deletions cut 2 bases from V and 7 bases from J, with 6 bases between. The CDR3 region is CASSYGQNEQFF. The CDR3 coding sequence is TGTGCCAGCAGTTACGGACAGAATGAGCAGTTCTTC.

This chain joins TRBV9 and TRBJ2-3, with 13 bases that match TRBD2. The J segment lost 0 bases and the V segment lost 4 bases, leaving 8 bases of the junction unmatched. CDR1 SGDLS and CDR2 YYNGEE come from the germline V gene. The CDR3 runs 18 residues. For the CDR3, the DNA is TGTGCCAGCAGCCCCCCGGCGGGACTAGCGGGGAGCACAGATACGCAGTATTTT. This gives the protein CASSPPAGLAGSTDTQYF.

V gene TRBV14 combines with J gene TRBJ2-4, with no clear D. Trimming stripped 1 base from V and 4 bases from J, with 11 bases between. Germline V gene lookup returns CDR1 SGHDN and CDR2 FVKESK. The CDR3 loop spans 15 amino acids. The CDR3 nucleotides are TGTGCCAGCAGCCAAGTAGGAGAAGCAAAAAACATTCAGTACTTC. It is translated as CASSQVGEAKNIQYF.

The rearrangement links TRBV13 to TRBJ2-5; TRBD2 agrees at 9 bases. CDR1 PRHDT and CDR2 FYEKMQ come from the germline V gene (reference sequence). The V gene end was trimmed by 10 bases and the J gene end by 4 bases; junction bases not matched to a gene: 10. CDR3 size: 14 residues. CDR3 DNA sequence: TGTGCCACAAATCAGCGGGGGGTAGGAGAGACCCAGTACTTC. Protein product: CATNQRGVGETQYF.